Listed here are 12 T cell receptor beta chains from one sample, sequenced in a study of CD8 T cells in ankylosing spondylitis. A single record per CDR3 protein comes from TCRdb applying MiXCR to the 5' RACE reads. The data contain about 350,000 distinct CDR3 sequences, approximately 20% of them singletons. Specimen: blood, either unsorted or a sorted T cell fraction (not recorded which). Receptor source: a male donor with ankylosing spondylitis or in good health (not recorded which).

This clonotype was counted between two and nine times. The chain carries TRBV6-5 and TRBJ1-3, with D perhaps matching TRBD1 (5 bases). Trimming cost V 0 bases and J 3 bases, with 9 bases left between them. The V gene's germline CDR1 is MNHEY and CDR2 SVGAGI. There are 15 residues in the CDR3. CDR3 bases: TGTGCCAGCAGTTACTCGATTGACAGTGGAAACACCATATATTTT. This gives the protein CASSYSIDSGNTIYF.

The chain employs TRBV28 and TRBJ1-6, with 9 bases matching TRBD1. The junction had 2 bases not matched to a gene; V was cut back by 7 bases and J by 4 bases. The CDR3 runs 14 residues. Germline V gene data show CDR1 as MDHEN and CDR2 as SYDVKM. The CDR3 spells CASKQGAYNSPLHF. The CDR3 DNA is TGTGCCAGCAAACAGGGGGCTTATAATTCACCCCTCCACTTT. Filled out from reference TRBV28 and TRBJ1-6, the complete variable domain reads DVKVTQSSRYLVKRTGEKVFLECVQDMDHENMFWYRQDPGLGLRLIYFSYDVKMKEKGDIPEGYSVSREKKERFSLILESASTNQTSMYLCASKQGAYNSPLHFGNGTRLTVT.

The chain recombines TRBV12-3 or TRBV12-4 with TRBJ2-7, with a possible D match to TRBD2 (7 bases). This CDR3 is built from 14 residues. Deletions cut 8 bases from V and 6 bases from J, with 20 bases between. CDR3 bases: TGTGCCAGCCCCAGGGGACTACTTTGTCCCGAGCAGTACTTC. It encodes CASPRGLLCPEQYF.

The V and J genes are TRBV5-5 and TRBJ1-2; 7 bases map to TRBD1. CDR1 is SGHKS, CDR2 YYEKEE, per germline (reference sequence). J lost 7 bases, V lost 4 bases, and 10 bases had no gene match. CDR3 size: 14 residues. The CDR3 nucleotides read TGTGCCAGCAGCCCTCGGGACAGAGTTGGTGGCTACACCTTC. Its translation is CASSPRDRVGGYTF.

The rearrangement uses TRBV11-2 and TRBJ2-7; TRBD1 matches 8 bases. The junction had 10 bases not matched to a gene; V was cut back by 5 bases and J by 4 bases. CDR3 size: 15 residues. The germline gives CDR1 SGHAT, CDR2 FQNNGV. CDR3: CASSTGGFGPYEQYF. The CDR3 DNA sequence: TGTGCCAGCAGCACAGGGGGGTTTGGCCCTTACGAGCAGTACTTC.

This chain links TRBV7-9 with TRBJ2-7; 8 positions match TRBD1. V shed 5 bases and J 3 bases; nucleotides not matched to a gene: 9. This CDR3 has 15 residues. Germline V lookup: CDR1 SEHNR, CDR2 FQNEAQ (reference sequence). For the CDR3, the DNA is TGTGCCAGCAGCACAGCCGACAGGGGAGGCTACGAGCAGTACTTC. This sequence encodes CASSTADRGGYEQYF.

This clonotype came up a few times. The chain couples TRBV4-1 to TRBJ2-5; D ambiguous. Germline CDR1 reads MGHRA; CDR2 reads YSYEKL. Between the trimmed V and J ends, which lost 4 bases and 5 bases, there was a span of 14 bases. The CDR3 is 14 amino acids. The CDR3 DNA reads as TGCGCCAGCAGCCCAGATGGGAAGCCGGAGACCCAGTACTTC. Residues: CASSPDGKPETQYF.

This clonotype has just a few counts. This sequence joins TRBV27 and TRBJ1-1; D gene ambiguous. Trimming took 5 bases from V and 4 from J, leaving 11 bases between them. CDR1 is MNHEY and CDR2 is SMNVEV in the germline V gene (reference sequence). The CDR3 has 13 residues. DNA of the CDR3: TGTGCCAGCAGTCAGCGCAGGACCACTGAAGCTTTCTTT. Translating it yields CASSQRRTTEAFF.

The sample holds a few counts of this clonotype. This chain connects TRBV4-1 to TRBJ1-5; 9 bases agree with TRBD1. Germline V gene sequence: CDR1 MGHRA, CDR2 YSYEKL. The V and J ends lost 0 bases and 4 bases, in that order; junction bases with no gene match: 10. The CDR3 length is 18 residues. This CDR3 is CASSQEDTGGWWNQPQHF. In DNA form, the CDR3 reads TGCGCCAGCAGCCAAGAAGATACAGGGGGCTGGTGGAATCAGCCCCAGCATTTT.

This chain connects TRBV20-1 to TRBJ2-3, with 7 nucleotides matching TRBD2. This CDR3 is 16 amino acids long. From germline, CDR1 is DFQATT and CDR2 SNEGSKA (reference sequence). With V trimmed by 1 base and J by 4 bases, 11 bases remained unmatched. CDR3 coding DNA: TGCAGTGCTAGAGGAGGGGCTAGCGGCCCCCCAGATACGCAGTATTTT. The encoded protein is CSARGGASGPPDTQYF.

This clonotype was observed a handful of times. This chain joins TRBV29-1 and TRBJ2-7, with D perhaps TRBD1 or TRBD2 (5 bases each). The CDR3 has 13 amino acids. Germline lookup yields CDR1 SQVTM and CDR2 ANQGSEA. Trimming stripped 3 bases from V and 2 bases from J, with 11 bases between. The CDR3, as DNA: TGCAGCGTTGAGTTGGGACGGCCCTACGAGCAGTACTTC. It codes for CSVELGRPYEQYF.

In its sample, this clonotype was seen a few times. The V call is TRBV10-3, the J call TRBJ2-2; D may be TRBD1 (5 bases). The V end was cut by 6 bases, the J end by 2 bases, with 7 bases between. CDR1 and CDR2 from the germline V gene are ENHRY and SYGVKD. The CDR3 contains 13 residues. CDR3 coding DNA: TGTGCCATCAGGACAGCCAACACCGGGGAGCTGTTTTTT. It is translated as CAIRTANTGELFF.